A selection of T cell receptor beta chains follows, all from one sample in a study of siplizumab effects on memory and regulatory T cells. The protocol was immunoSEQ multiplex PCR, while the TCRdb copy is restricted to in-frame clones and leaves out a portion. This table holds about 100,000 clones, 80% to 95% found once. The sequenced sample was non-Treg CD4+ T cells sorted from blood. The source is a human donor in good health. Each CDR3 is given with its conserved first and last residue. Each record gives: J gene, V gene, D gene, clone size, CDR3 length, CDR3 protein, CDR3 DNA. D genes are given only for firm matches. For some rows the clone size is stated as once, few or many, or as a class when expanded; others skip it.

J gene: TRBJ2-2
V gene: TRBV2
D gene: TRBD2
clone size: NA
CDR3 length: 15
CDR3 protein: CASRRLAGGSGELFF
CDR3 DNA: TGTGCCAGCAGAAGACTAGCGGGAGGGTCCGGGGAGCTGTTTTTT

J gene: TRBJ2-5
V gene: TRBV6-5
D gene: NA
clone size: NA
CDR3 length: 14
CDR3 protein: CASSSSTRLETQYF
CDR3 DNA: TGTGCCAGCAGTTCCTCAACTAGATTGGAGACCCAGTACTTC

J gene: TRBJ2-5
V gene: TRBV5-1
D gene: NA
clone size: NA
CDR3 length: 14
CDR3 protein: CASSLEPGSETQYF
CDR3 DNA: TGCGCCAGCAGCTTGGAGCCAGGCTCGGAGACCCAGTACTTC

J gene: TRBJ2-2
V gene: TRBV7-9
D gene: TRBD2
clone size: NA
CDR3 length: 18
CDR3 protein: CASTPSGRATGGTGELFF
CDR3 DNA: TGTGCCAGCACCCCTAGCGGGAGGGCCACCGGGGGTACCGGGGAGCTGTTTTTT

J gene: TRBJ1-2
V gene: TRBV5-6
D gene: NA
clone size: NA
CDR3 length: 13
CDR3 protein: CASSPGRYYGYTF
CDR3 DNA: TGTGCCAGCAGCCCGGGACGATACTATGGCTACACCTTC

J gene: TRBJ2-3
V gene: TRBV5-1
D gene: NA
clone size: NA
CDR3 length: 12
CDR3 protein: CASGLSPDTQYF
CDR3 DNA: TGCGCCAGCGGCTTAAGTCCAGATACGCAGTATTTT

J gene: TRBJ1-5
V gene: TRBV19
D gene: NA
clone size: NA
CDR3 length: 13
CDR3 protein: CASSRSEGQPQHF
CDR3 DNA: TGTGCCAGTAGTAGGTCCGAGGGACAGCCCCAGCATTTT

J gene: TRBJ1-5
V gene: TRBV6-5
D gene: NA
clone size: NA
CDR3 length: 13
CDR3 protein: CASSPRRNQPQHF
CDR3 DNA: TGTGCCAGCAGTCCCCGGCGCAATCAGCCCCAGCATTTT

J gene: TRBJ2-7
V gene: TRBV2
D gene: NA
clone size: NA
CDR3 length: 13
CDR3 protein: CASSEEGVDEQYF
CDR3 DNA: TGTGCCAGCAGTGAAGAAGGGGTGGACGAGCAGTACTTC

J gene: TRBJ1-2
V gene: TRBV29-1
D gene: TRBD1
clone size: few
CDR3 length: 12
CDR3 protein: CSALTGAYGYTF
CDR3 DNA: TGCAGCGCCCTCACAGGGGCCTATGGCTACACCTTC

J gene: TRBJ2-1
V gene: TRBV30
D gene: TRBD2
clone size: once
CDR3 length: 16
CDR3 protein: CAWATPSGHSYNEQFF
CDR3 DNA: TGTGCCTGGGCAACCCCTAGCGGGCACTCCTACAATGAGCAGTTCTTC

J gene: TRBJ1-3
V gene: TRBV9
D gene: NA
clone size: NA
CDR3 length: 18
CDR3 protein: CASSVEERGPYSGNTIYF
CDR3 DNA: TGTGCCAGCAGCGTAGAGGAGAGGGGCCCTTACTCTGGAAACACCATATATTTT

J gene: TRBJ1-4
V gene: TRBV11-2
D gene: TRBD1
clone size: NA
CDR3 length: 15
CDR3 protein: CASRKPGQYNEKLFF
CDR3 DNA: TGTGCCAGCAGGAAACCGGGACAGTATAATGAAAAACTGTTTTTT

J gene: TRBJ2-7
V gene: TRBV6-6
D gene: NA
clone size: NA
CDR3 length: 12
CDR3 protein: CASSYSGTEQYF
CDR3 DNA: TGTGCCAGCAGTTACTCTGGTACCGAGCAGTACTTC

J gene: TRBJ2-7
V gene: TRBV6-5
D gene: NA
clone size: NA
CDR3 length: 14
CDR3 protein: CASSYTRQSYEQYF
CDR3 DNA: TGTGCCAGCAGTTACACACGACAGTCCTACGAGCAGTACTTC

J gene: TRBJ1-5
V gene: TRBV7-8
D gene: TRBD1
clone size: NA
CDR3 length: 15
CDR3 protein: CASSLTGQSNQPQHF
CDR3 DNA: TGTGCCAGCAGCTTAACGGGACAGAGCAATCAGCCCCAGCATTTT

J gene: TRBJ2-2
V gene: TRBV9
D gene: NA
clone size: few
CDR3 length: 16
CDR3 protein: CASSDGVAGNTGELFF
CDR3 DNA: TGTGCCAGCAGCGACGGGGTGGCAGGCAACACCGGGGAGCTGTTTTTT

J gene: TRBJ1-1
V gene: TRBV14
D gene: NA
clone size: NA
CDR3 length: 17
CDR3 protein: CASSQAAQLSALRKAFF
CDR3 DNA: TGTGCCAGCAGCCAAGCCGCCCAACTTTCAGCTCTAAGGAAAGCTTTCTTT

J gene: TRBJ1-1
V gene: TRBV6-6
D gene: NA
clone size: NA
CDR3 length: 12
CDR3 protein: CASSRQEFEAFF
CDR3 DNA: TGTGCCAGCAGTAGGCAGGAGTTTGAAGCTTTCTTT

J gene: TRBJ1-2
V gene: TRBV7-9
D gene: NA
clone size: NA
CDR3 length: 13
CDR3 protein: CASSLAGQYGYTF
CDR3 DNA: TGTGCCAGCAGCTTAGCTGGACAGTATGGCTACACCTTC

J gene: TRBJ2-3
V gene: TRBV30
D gene: NA
clone size: NA
CDR3 length: 12
CDR3 protein: CAWSDFGDTQYF
CDR3 DNA: TGTGCCTGGAGTGACTTCGGAGATACGCAGTATTTT

J gene: TRBJ2-7
V gene: TRBV28
D gene: NA
clone size: NA
CDR3 length: 14
CDR3 protein: CASSLAQGGREQYF
CDR3 DNA: TGTGCCAGCAGTTTGGCACAGGGAGGTCGCGAGCAGTACTTC

J gene: TRBJ2-7
V gene: TRBV4-2
D gene: NA
clone size: NA
CDR3 length: 15
CDR3 protein: CASSQGAGESYEQYF
CDR3 DNA: TGTGCCAGCAGCCAAGGAGCAGGGGAATCCTACGAGCAGTACTTC

J gene: TRBJ2-1
V gene: TRBV28
D gene: NA
clone size: NA
CDR3 length: 16
CDR3 protein: CASRPFGGEFYNEQFF
CDR3 DNA: TGTGCCAGCAGGCCCTTTGGAGGGGAATTCTACAATGAGCAGTTCTTC

J gene: TRBJ2-3
V gene: TRBV11-2
D gene: NA
clone size: NA
CDR3 length: 16
CDR3 protein: CASSLSGGIGTDTQYF
CDR3 DNA: TGTGCCAGCAGCTTATCTGGGGGGATAGGAACAGATACGCAGTATTTT

J gene: TRBJ2-2
V gene: TRBV19
D gene: TRBD1
clone size: NA
CDR3 length: 15
CDR3 protein: CASSPGQGYTGELFF
CDR3 DNA: TGTGCCAGTAGTCCAGGACAGGGGTACACCGGGGAGCTGTTTTTT

J gene: TRBJ2-7
V gene: TRBV6-5
D gene: TRBD2
clone size: NA
CDR3 length: 16
CDR3 protein: CASSSSRTSGRTEQYF
CDR3 DNA: TGTGCCAGCAGTTCATCCCGGACTAGCGGGAGGACCGAGCAGTACTTC

J gene: TRBJ2-1
V gene: TRBV4-2
D gene: TRBD2
clone size: NA
CDR3 length: 16
CDR3 protein: CASSQDRGLLYNEQFF
CDR3 DNA: TGTGCCAGCAGCCAAGATCGGGGACTACTATACAATGAGCAGTTCTTC

J gene: TRBJ1-3
V gene: TRBV18
D gene: TRBD1
clone size: NA
CDR3 length: 14
CDR3 protein: CASSPDRAGNTIYF
CDR3 DNA: TGTGCCAGCTCACCAGACAGGGCTGGAAACACCATATATTTT

J gene: TRBJ2-1
V gene: TRBV5-1
D gene: TRBD2
clone size: NA
CDR3 length: 15
CDR3 protein: CASSVSSGASNEQFF
CDR3 DNA: TGCGCCAGCAGCGTTTCTAGCGGGGCTTCTAATGAGCAGTTCTTC

J gene: TRBJ1-5
V gene: TRBV7-2
D gene: NA
clone size: NA
CDR3 length: 13
CDR3 protein: CASSWGDNQPQHF
CDR3 DNA: TGTGCCAGCAGCTGGGGGGACAATCAGCCCCAGCATTTT

J gene: TRBJ1-4
V gene: TRBV30
D gene: NA
clone size: NA
CDR3 length: 17
CDR3 protein: CAWRSQSGLSTNEKLFF
CDR3 DNA: TGTGCCTGGAGGTCGCAGTCAGGATTATCAACTAATGAAAAACTGTTTTTT

J gene: TRBJ2-7
V gene: TRBV9
D gene: TRBD2
clone size: once
CDR3 length: 16
CDR3 protein: CASSVAGLAGTYEQYF
CDR3 DNA: TGTGCCAGCAGCGTAGCGGGACTAGCGGGAACCTACGAGCAGTACTTC

J gene: TRBJ1-5
V gene: TRBV12-5
D gene: TRBD1
clone size: many
CDR3 length: 15
CDR3 protein: CASGLIGGAGQPQHF
CDR3 DNA: TGTGCTAGTGGTTTGATAGGGGGCGCAGGGCAGCCCCAGCATTTT

J gene: TRBJ2-3
V gene: TRBV5-1
D gene: NA
clone size: NA
CDR3 length: 15
CDR3 protein: CASSLQQAVADTQYF
CDR3 DNA: TGCGCCAGCAGCTTGCAGCAAGCAGTCGCAGATACGCAGTATTTT

J gene: TRBJ1-2
V gene: TRBV19
D gene: NA
clone size: NA
CDR3 length: 12
CDR3 protein: CASSILGHGYTF
CDR3 DNA: TGTGCCAGTAGTATCTTAGGACATGGCTACACCTTC

J gene: TRBJ1-2
V gene: TRBV30
D gene: TRBD1
clone size: NA
CDR3 length: 11
CDR3 protein: CAYGQGRGYTF
CDR3 DNA: TGTGCCTACGGACAGGGCCGCGGCTACACCTTC

J gene: TRBJ1-5
V gene: TRBV6-6
D gene: NA
clone size: NA
CDR3 length: 13
CDR3 protein: CASRRTVNQPQHF
CDR3 DNA: TGTGCCAGCCGTCGGACGGTTAATCAGCCCCAGCATTTT

J gene: TRBJ2-2
V gene: TRBV18
D gene: NA
clone size: NA
CDR3 length: 16
CDR3 protein: CASSVFGPGATGELFF
CDR3 DNA: TGTGCCAGCTCTGTTTTCGGCCCGGGAGCCACCGGGGAGCTGTTTTTT

J gene: TRBJ1-2
V gene: TRBV18
D gene: TRBD1
clone size: NA
CDR3 length: 15
CDR3 protein: CASSPGAGGVEGYTF
CDR3 DNA: TGTGCCAGCTCACCAGGAGCAGGGGGCGTTGAAGGCTACACCTTC

J gene: TRBJ2-2
V gene: TRBV27
D gene: NA
clone size: once
CDR3 length: 12
CDR3 protein: CASHGRTGELFF
CDR3 DNA: TGTGCCAGCCACGGGCGGACCGGGGAGCTGTTTTTT

J gene: TRBJ2-1
V gene: TRBV9
D gene: TRBD2
clone size: NA
CDR3 length: 15
CDR3 protein: CASSVAGRDYNEQFF
CDR3 DNA: TGTGCCAGCAGCGTAGCAGGGAGGGACTACAATGAGCAGTTCTTC